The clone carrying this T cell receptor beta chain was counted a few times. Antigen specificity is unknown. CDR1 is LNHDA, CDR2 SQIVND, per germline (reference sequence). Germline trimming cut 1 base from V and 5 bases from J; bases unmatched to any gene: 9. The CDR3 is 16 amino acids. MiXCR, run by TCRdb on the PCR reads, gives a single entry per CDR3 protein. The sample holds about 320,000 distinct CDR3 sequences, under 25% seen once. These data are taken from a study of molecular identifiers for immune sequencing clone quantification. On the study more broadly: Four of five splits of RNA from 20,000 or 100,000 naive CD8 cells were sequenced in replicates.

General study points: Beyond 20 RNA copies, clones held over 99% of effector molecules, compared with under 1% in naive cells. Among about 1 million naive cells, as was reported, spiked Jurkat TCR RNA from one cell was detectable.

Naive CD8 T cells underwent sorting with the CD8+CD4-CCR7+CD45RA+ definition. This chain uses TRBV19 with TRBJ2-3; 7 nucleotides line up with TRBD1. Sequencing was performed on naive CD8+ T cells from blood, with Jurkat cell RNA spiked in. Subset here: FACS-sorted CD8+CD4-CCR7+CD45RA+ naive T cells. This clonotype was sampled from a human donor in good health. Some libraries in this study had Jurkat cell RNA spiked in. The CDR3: CASSIGERGLGDTQYF. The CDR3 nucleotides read TGTGCCAGTAGTATAGGAGAGAGGGGGCTAGGAGATACGCAGTATTTT. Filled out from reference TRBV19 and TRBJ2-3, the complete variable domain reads DGGITQSPKYLFRKEGQNVTLSCEQNLNHDAMYWYRQDPGQGLRLIYYSQIVNDFQKGDIAEGYSVSREKKESFPLTVTSAQKNPTAFYLCASSIGERGLGDTQYFGPGTRLTVL.